Sequencing of this TCR beta chain was carried out in a study of patients and donors after allogeneic stem cell transplantation. TCRdb independently ran MiXCR on the RT-PCR reads; one entry per CDR3 protein. Here the sample spans roughly 26,000 distinct CDR3 sequences, 6.5% to 10% being singletons. Ten or more counts support this clonotype. V shed 4 bases and J shed 4 bases, with 14 bases lying between them. The CDR3 has 15 amino acids. Germline CDR1 and CDR2: SGHRS and YFSETQ. The V call is TRBV5-1, the J call TRBJ2-2; D perhaps matches TRBD2 (6 bases). The clonotype comes from a human donor who was either an allogeneic HSCT recipient or a stem cell or donor lymphocyte infusion donor (not recorded which). It is not recorded whose cells these are; they may come from a transplant donor. The specimen sequenced was blood, either unsorted or a sorted T cell fraction (not recorded which). Here the CDR3 DNA reads TGCGCCAGCAGCCCCGGGACTCTGCTCACCGGGGAGCTGTTTTTT. This sequence encodes CASSPGTLLTGELFF.